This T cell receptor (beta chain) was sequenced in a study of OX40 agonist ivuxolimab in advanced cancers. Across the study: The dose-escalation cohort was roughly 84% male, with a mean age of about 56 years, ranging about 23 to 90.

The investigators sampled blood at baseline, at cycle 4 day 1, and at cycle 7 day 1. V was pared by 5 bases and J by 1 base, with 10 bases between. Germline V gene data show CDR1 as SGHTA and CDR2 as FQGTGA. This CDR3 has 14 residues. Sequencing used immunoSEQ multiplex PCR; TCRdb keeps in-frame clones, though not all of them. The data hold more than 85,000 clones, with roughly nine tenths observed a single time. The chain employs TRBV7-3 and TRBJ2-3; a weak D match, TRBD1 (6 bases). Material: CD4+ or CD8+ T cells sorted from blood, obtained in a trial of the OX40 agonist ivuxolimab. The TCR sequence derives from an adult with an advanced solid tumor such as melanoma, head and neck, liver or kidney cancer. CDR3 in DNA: TGTGCCAGCAGCCCTAGGACAGGCACAGATACGCAGTATTTT. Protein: CASSPRTGTDTQYF.